Listed below are T cell receptor beta chains from one sample, sequenced in a study of Ad26.COV2.S vaccination and SARS-CoV-2 variants. The repertoire was sequenced with immunoSEQ multiplex PCR; TCRdb's copy has only in-frame clones and lacks some. Among some 300,000 clones listed, about 82% were seen once. This material consisted of peripheral blood, taken in a trial of Ad26.COV2.S vaccine versus placebo. The source of these receptors is a person aged 18 to 59 who received the Ad26.COV2.S COVID-19 vaccine or a placebo. The CDR3 runs from the conserved cysteine through the conserved F or W. D genes are given only for firm matches. The size entry is marked missing in some rows and otherwise reads once, few, many or a size class.

size,J,D,V,CDR3,DNA
NA,TRBJ2-3,NA,TRBV7-8,CASSLARLPSTDTQYF,TGTGCCAGCAGCTTAGCGAGGCTACCTAGCACAGATACGCAGTATTTT
few,TRBJ2-7,NA,TRBV5-4,CASSFRGSPYEQYF,TGTGCCAGCAGCTTTAGGGGGTCTCCCTACGAGCAGTACTTC
NA,TRBJ2-3,TRBD2,TRBV5-3,CARSDGLVLRHLWFTDTQYF,TGTGCCAGAAGCGACGGACTAGTATTAAGGCATCTCTGGTTTACAGATACGCAGTATTTT
NA,TRBJ1-2,NA,TRBV29-1,CSVSQGIDYGYTF,TGCAGCGTTTCACAGGGAATAGACTATGGCTACACCTTC
NA,TRBJ2-7,TRBD1,TRBV2,CASSRTGTYEQYF,TGTGCCAGCAGTCGGACAGGGACCTACGAGCAGTACTTC
NA,TRBJ1-1,TRBD1,TRBV2,CASRWEGARTEAFF,TGTGCCAGCCGTTGGGAGGGGGCGAGGACTGAAGCTTTCTTT
NA,TRBJ2-5,NA,TRBV5-5,CASSLVPGDIGETQYF,TGTGCCAGCAGCTTGGTTCCTGGGGACATCGGGGAGACCCAGTACTTC
NA,TRBJ1-5,NA,TRBV14,CASSQAGGQPQHF,TGTGCCAGCAGCCAAGCGGGGGGGCAGCCCCAGCATTTT
once,TRBJ1-2,NA,TRBV11-2,CASTQWGADGYTF,TGTGCCAGCACTCAGTGGGGGGCAGATGGCTACACCTTC
NA,TRBJ2-3,TRBD2,TRBV7-2,CASSSPSGGAADTQYF,TGTGCCAGCAGCTCGCCTAGCGGGGGGGCCGCAGATACGCAGTATTTT
NA,TRBJ2-3,TRBD1,TRBV5-5,CASSFRQGMWDTQYF,TGTGCCAGCAGCTTCCGACAGGGGATGTGGGATACGCAGTATTTT
NA,TRBJ2-7,TRBD2,TRBV7-2,CASSLKSGGAYEQYF,TGTGCCAGCAGCCTAAAGAGCGGGGGGGCCTACGAGCAGTACTTC
NA,TRBJ1-5,TRBD1,TRBV19,CASSTGQGNNQPQHF,TGTGCCAGTAGTACCGGACAGGGAAACAATCAGCCCCAGCATTTT
NA,TRBJ2-2,NA,TRBV18,CASPNRRGRDTGELFF,TGTGCCAGCCCGAACCGGAGGGGACGGGACACCGGGGAGCTGTTTTTT
few,TRBJ2-7,NA,TRBV12-3/TRBV12-4,CASSWLSYEQYF,TGTGCCAGCAGTTGGCTATCCTACGAGCAGTACTTC
few,TRBJ1-5,NA,TRBV30,CAWSRSGVGNQPQHF,TGTGCCTGGAGTCGGTCAGGGGTAGGCAATCAGCCCCAGCATTTT
NA,TRBJ1-4,NA,TRBV12-3/TRBV12-4,CASNRDTEEKLFF,TGTGCCAGCAACCGGGACACGGAGGAAAAACTGTTTTTT
NA,TRBJ1-6,TRBD1,TRBV5-5,CASSLATGDSPLHF,TGTGCCAGCAGCTTAGCGACAGGGGATTCACCCCTCCACTTT
NA,TRBJ2-7,NA,TRBV2,CASSETGRSGTYEQYF,TGTGCCAGCAGTGAAACGGGGCGGTCGGGGACCTACGAGCAGTACTTC
NA,TRBJ2-7,TRBD2,TRBV10-3,CAIRGLAGDYEQYF,TGTGCCATCAGAGGACTAGCGGGGGATTACGAGCAGTACTTC
NA,TRBJ2-3,NA,TRBV12-3/TRBV12-4,CASSLRGYTQYF,TGTGCCAGCAGTTTAAGAGGGTATACGCAGTATTTT
NA,TRBJ1-5,TRBD1,TRBV7-9,CASSYSGQGAQPQHF,TGTGCCAGCAGCTACTCGGGACAGGGGGCTCAGCCCCAGCATTTT
NA,TRBJ1-5,TRBD1,TRBV19,CASSIIQGRRNQPQHF,TGTGCCAGTAGTATAATACAGGGGCGCCGCAATCAGCCCCAGCATTTT
NA,TRBJ2-7,NA,TRBV7-9,CASSSWDVTYEQYF,TGTGCCAGCAGCTCCTGGGACGTAACCTACGAGCAGTACTTC
NA,TRBJ2-3,TRBD2,TRBV2,CASNRLAGALTDTQYF,TGTGCCAGCAATAGACTAGCGGGGGCCCTCACAGATACGCAGTATTTT
NA,TRBJ2-7,TRBD1,TRBV19,CASSIRDSTYEQYF,TGTGCCAGTAGTATCAGGGACAGCACCTACGAGCAGTACTTC
NA,TRBJ1-6,NA,TRBV5-1,CASSSGGWENSPLHF,TGCGCCAGCAGCTCGGGAGGCTGGGAAAATTCACCCCTCCACTTT
NA,TRBJ2-5,TRBD2,TRBV5-1,CASSQTSGGAQETQYF,TGCGCCAGCAGCCAAACTAGCGGGGGGGCCCAAGAGACCCAGTACTTC
NA,TRBJ2-7,NA,TRBV29-1,CSVIGGTYEQYF,TGCAGCGTGATCGGTGGGACCTACGAGCAGTACTTC
once,TRBJ2-7,NA,TRBV11-2,CASSLVSKVYEQYF,TGTGCCAGCAGCTTAGTAAGTAAGGTCTACGAGCAGTACTTC
NA,TRBJ2-4,NA,TRBV5-8,CASSNRDIWSVAKNIQYF,TGTGCCAGCAGCAACCGGGATATCTGGTCGGTAGCCAAAAACATTCAGTACTTC